A selection of T cell receptor beta chains follows, all from one sample in a study of blood T cells in healthy people across ages. Each CDR3 protein is one row after TCRdb ran MiXCR on the 5' RACE reads. The sample yields about 640,000 distinct CDR3 sequences, roughly 31% seen once. Sequenced material: blood. Receptor source: a woman aged 80 or over in good health. Each CDR3 is given without its conserved first and last residue.

>TRBV3-1|11|TRBJ1-1
ASTDSPNTEAF
>TRBV14|11|TRBJ2-5
ASSQALSNEQY
>TRBV6-2/TRBV6-3|10|TRBJ2-2
ASAIETGELF
>TRBV5-6|14|TRBJ2-1
TSSWGAGSSYNEQF
>TRBV30|10|TRBJ2-7
AWGGGSYEQY
>TRBV13|13|TRBJ2-5
ASSRGSARGETQY
>TRBV18|13|TRBJ2-2
ASSPDLGNTGELF
>TRBV27|12|TRBJ2-7
ASSLLVGSYEQY
>TRBV18|13|TRBJ2-3
ASSPLAGMSDTQY
>TRBV7-9|13|TRBJ1-1
ASSLPPGWGTEAF
>TRBV20-1|11|TRBJ2-1
SVGQGTHNEQF
>TRBV18|13|TRBJ2-3
ASSAFGGIADTQY
>TRBV7-9|12|TRBJ2-2
ASSPGEVPGELF
>TRBV24-1|11|NA
ATSDWRGETQY
>TRBV7-9|14|TRBJ1-2
ASSLDRSPSNYGYT
>TRBV28|13|TRBJ2-5
ASSLAGTWGETQY
>TRBV12-3/TRBV12-4|10|TRBJ2-3
ASSLRADAQY
>TRBV6-1|14|TRBJ1-5
ASAPAAGFSNQPQH
>TRBV14|11|TRBJ1-2
ASSLERLGGYT
>TRBV5-6|12|TRBJ2-3
ASSPHRGADTQY
>TRBV7-2|12|TRBJ2-1
ASSFSGGNNEQF
>TRBV28|14|TRBJ1-2
ASTQGGARGDYGYT
>TRBV9|18|TRBJ1-6
ASSVVPGGTGGVKGSPLH
>TRBV4-2|12|TRBJ2-5
ASSGGGAEETQY
>TRBV13|10|TRBJ1-1
VSSALGQVAF
>TRBV10-3|12|TRBJ2-5
AISESGERETQY
>TRBV7-8|13|TRBJ2-7
ASSLTSQGTYEQY
>TRBV7-2|13|TRBJ1-2
ASSLKRQGPYGYT
>TRBV19|13|TRBJ2-7
ASSMGRPNSYEQY
>TRBV7-9|13|TRBJ1-4
ASSLATGRSEKLF
>TRBV6-1|13|TRBJ2-1
TSSELVRVRGEQF
>TRBV4-2|15|TRBJ1-2
ASSQETTAAKIYGYT
>TRBV30|14|TRBJ1-6
AWSVRGQGENSPPH
>TRBV20-1|15|TRBJ2-1
SVEGLAGSSSYNEQF
>TRBV27|11|TRBJ1-1
ASLKGPNTEAF
>TRBV7-9|14|TRBJ1-3
ASSRSGAISGNTIY
>TRBV29-1|16|TRBJ2-1
SVVLSAGGAMEYNEQF
>TRBV10-3|13|TRBJ2-1
ALTTSGGAYNEQF
>TRBV6-5|13|TRBJ2-5
ASSLQRGAGETQY
>TRBV25-1|12|TRBJ1-1
ASRTTEQNTEAF
>TRBV7-2|11|TRBJ1-2
ASSLQGAEGYT
>TRBV5-1|12|NA
ASSLVGGNVEQY
>TRBV7-2|15|TRBJ1-6
ASSLRGTSSYNSPLH
>TRBV19|12|TRBJ2-7
ASSIRTGSYEQY
>TRBV5-6|12|TRBJ2-5
ASSLTGAPETQY
>TRBV29-1|16|TRBJ2-2
SVLLTGRPKANTGELF